This TCR beta chain was observed in a study of blood T cell repertoires in COVID-19 (dated by TCRdb to 2018 to 2020). For context, the study as a whole: Samples covering the acute and convalescent phases of COVID-19 were provided by collaborators in the United States, Italy and Spain. Samples were obtained from the ongoing ImmuneRACE study (first 160 participants) and from about 1,300 subjects provided by 6 global collaborators. The dataset comprised deeply sampled blood TCRbeta repertoires from subjects exposed to, actively infected with, or recovered from COVID-19. The prospective study material was composed of cDNA or gDNA derived from T cells, B-cell-depleted T cells, or PBMCs. The repertoires were made available in a free public database intended to serve as a resource for research on the immune response to SARS-CoV-2. Where available, HLA class I and class II types were obtained from metadata supplied by the sample provider rather than from assay-based typing. Sample metadata almost always included a de-identified subject ID, COVID-19 status, age in years and sex.

Participants in the prospective study were enrolled through a virtual design, were aged roughly 18 to 100 years, and lived in approximately 24 United States geographic areas. Cohort assignment in the prospective study relied on participant-reported clinical history from a screening survey and a study questionnaire. In the prospective study, whole blood, serum and a nasopharyngeal or oropharyngeal swab were collected from each participant by mobile phlebotomists. Participants in the prospective study had the option to provide additional blood draws and questionnaires over a roughly two-month period. Blood samples from the prospective study were shipped frozen or at room temperature prior to DNA extraction. Spanning cysteine to phenylalanine, the CDR3 consists of 17 amino acids. CDR3 DNA is the only sequence kept; it has 51 bases, read in frame from the first base. The germline V gene supplies CDR1 LGHNA and CDR2 YSLEER. Unmatched junction bases come to 6, with V trimmed by 0 bases and J by 3 bases.

The paper as a whole reports these results and caveats: Clinical and demographic metadata were provided uncurated, with the amount varying by source and participant.

TCRbeta CDR3 regions were amplified from genomic DNA by means of the immunoSEQ Assay, a bias-controlled multiplex PCR. For the original study's pipeline: The number of nucleated cells in each sample was estimated by amplification of reference gene primers within the assay. To quantify the absolute abundance of each unique TCRbeta CDR3 rearrangement, sequence reads were collapsed and filtered. For each sample, productive Simpson clonality was calculated by taking the square root of Simpson's diversity index across productive rearrangements. TCRdb limited this immuneACCESS table to in-frame rearrangements with V and J called. A share of clones is missing; checked studies link under half to unresolved V genes, and the rest is unexplained. V and J calls plus clone size are reproduced from that table; the DNA served to infer D and trimming. The sample includes under 300,000 clones, with just over 90% observed a single time. Together, the top ten hold 2% to 2.5% of the sample.

As regards this clone: Its antigen remains unidentified. No base quality information exists; no much larger clone differs at one position.

This clonotype originated in a woman between 40 and 55 years old with acute COVID-19. Sequencing used PBMCs or T cells enriched from blood (not recorded which). The chain is made from TRBV4-3 and TRBJ2-3, and 10 bases in between align with TRBD2. The CDR3 here reads CASSQDLAGEVTDTQYF. DNA sequence: TGCGCCAGCAGCCAAGACCTAGCGGGAGAAGTGACAGATACGCAGTATTTT.